The 19 T cell receptor beta chains presented below share a single source sample, sequenced in a study of blood T cell repertoires in COVID-19. Only in-frame clones appear in the TCRdb table, and some are missing; sequencing was by immunoSEQ multiplex PCR. The data contain approximately 250,000 clones, about 90% of them singletons. The specimen sequenced was peripheral blood. These receptors originate from a man aged 30 to 39 with COVID-19, enrolled during active disease.

V and J are TRBV6-5 and TRBJ1-4; TRBD1 matches at 8 bases. The V gene end was trimmed by 6 bases and the J gene end by 7 bases; junction bases not matched to a gene: 7. This CDR3 region has 14 residues. The V gene's germline CDR1 is MNHEY and CDR2 SVGAGI. The CDR3 DNA reads as TGTGCCAGCAGAACCGACAGGGGAGGTGAAAAACTGTTTTTT. As protein: CASRTDRGGEKLFF.

The CDR3 here is CSASRGSSGNQPQHF. The CDR3, as DNA: TGCAGTGCTAGTCGGGGGAGTAGTGGCAATCAGCCCCAGCATTTT. V is TRBV20-1 and J is TRBJ1-5, with D possibly being TRBD1 (5 bases). Trimming removed 3 bases from V and 2 bases from J, with 14 bases in between. The CDR3 has 15 amino acids. Germline CDR1 DFQATT, CDR2 SNEGSKA (reference sequence).

The chain combines TRBV4-1 with TRBJ2-7; TRBD2 aligns across 7 bases. Germline CDR1 is MGHRA and CDR2 is YSYEKL. The CDR3 has 16 residues. V dropped 2 bases and J dropped 2; count of bases not matched to a gene: 9. The CDR3 is CASSQLLLAGAYEQYF. The CDR3 coding sequence is TGCGCCAGCAGCCAATTACTTCTGGCGGGAGCCTACGAGCAGTACTTC.

The gene calls are TRBV7-9 and TRBJ2-1, with D possibly matching TRBD1 (6 bases). This CDR3 has 16 amino acids. The germline gives CDR1 SEHNR, CDR2 FQNEAQ (reference sequence). The germline V and J ends were trimmed by 1 base and 4 bases, with 14 bases remaining between them. CDR3 nucleotide sequence: TGTGCCAGCAGCTTAGTGGTGGGGGCCTCTTACAATGAGCAGTTCTTC. This codes for CASSLVVGASYNEQFF.

This chain links TRBV25-1 with TRBJ1-6, with TRBD1 identical over 10 bases. V shed 6 bases and J 5 bases; nucleotides not matched to a gene: 4. Germline V gene sequence: CDR1 MGHDK, CDR2 SYGVNS. The CDR3 extends over 15 amino acids. In DNA, the CDR3 is TGTGCCAGCAGGGGACAGGGGAGGGATAATTCACCCCTCCACTTT. Encoded protein: CASRGQGRDNSPLHF. Based on the CDR3 plus reference TRBV25-1 and TRBJ1-6, the full variable domain is EADIYQTPRYLVIGTGKKITLECSQTMGHDKMYWYQQDPGMELHLIHYSYGVNSTEKGDLSSESTVSRIRTEHFPLTLESARPSHTSQYLCASRGQGRDNSPLHFGNGTRLTVT.

The chain couples TRBV3-1 (or the pseudogene TRBV3-2) to TRBJ2-5; 8 bases are a match to TRBD2. The germline V gene has CDR1 LGHDT and CDR2 YNNKEL (reference sequence). The CDR3 is made up of 16 amino acids. V lost 4 bases, J lost 5 bases, and 12 bases stayed unmatched. The CDR3 loop is CASSPNSAGGGETQYF. The CDR3 nucleotides read TGTGCCAGCAGCCCCAACAGTGCGGGGGGCGGTGAGACCCAGTACTTC.

The chain carries TRBV9 and TRBJ2-1, with D maybe TRBD2 (6 bases). CDR3 length: 16 residues. Trimming left V 0 bases short and J 1 base short, with 11 bases between. Germline V CDR1 and CDR2: SGDLS, YYNGEE. CDR3 bases: TGTGCCAGCAGCGTAGTGAGTAGCGGATCCTACAATGAGCAGTTCTTC. It codes for CASSVVSSGSYNEQFF.

V and J are TRBV5-1 and TRBJ2-1; 7 nucleotides line up with TRBD1. Germline values: CDR1 SGHRS, CDR2 YFSETQ. J lost 0 bases, V lost 2 bases, and 5 bases had no gene match. The CDR3 extends over 16 amino acids. CDR3 nucleotide sequence: TGCGCCAGCAGCTTAGGGGGACAGAGCTCCTACAATGAGCAGTTCTTC. Amino acids: CASSLGGQSSYNEQFF.

This clone was seen ten or more times. J is TRBJ1-1 and V is TRBV10-2; 9 nucleotides agree with TRBD1. Trimming cost V 7 bases and J 4 bases; bases outside gene matches: 4. The CDR3 sequence is 13 residues long. Germline CDR1 WSHSY, CDR2 SAAADI. The CDR3 here is CASKGQGLTEAFF. CDR3 DNA: TGCGCCAGCAAGGGACAGGGTCTCACTGAAGCTTTCTTT.

The V gene is TRBV7-9, the J gene TRBJ1-2; D is unresolved. V was trimmed by 3 bases and J by 0 bases, leaving 14 bases between them. CDR1 and CDR2 from the germline V gene are SEHNR and FQNEAQ (reference sequence). This CDR3 region has 16 residues. CDR3 residues: CASSFEAPPSNYGYTF. Written as DNA, the CDR3 is TGTGCCAGCAGCTTTGAGGCACCTCCTTCTAACTATGGCTACACCTTC. Drawing the rest from reference TRBV7-9 and TRBJ1-2, the complete variable domain is DTGVSQNPRHKITKRGQNVTFRCDPISEHNRLYWYRQTLGQGPEFLTYFQNEAQLEKSRLLSDRFSAERPKGSFSTLEIQRTEQGDSAMYLCASSFEAPPSNYGYTFGSGTRLTVV.

Written as DNA, the CDR3 is TGTGCCAGCAGCAAACAGGGTATCCCCACCTACGAGCAGTACTTC. Its translation is CASSKQGIPTYEQYF. The chain links TRBV5-4 to TRBJ2-7, with D possibly being TRBD1 (6 bases). CDR1 is SGHNT and CDR2 is YYREEE in the germline V gene (reference sequence). This CDR3 contains 15 residues. Trimming left V 4 bases short and J 2 bases short, with 16 bases between.

CDR3 nucleotides: TGTGCCAGCAGCCCCGCTCTAGCGGGGAGCACAGATACGCAGTATTTT. This gives the protein CASSPALAGSTDTQYF. The chain links TRBV7-7 to TRBJ2-3; 9 nucleotides align to TRBD2. CDR3 length: 16 residues. Germline lookup yields CDR1 SSHAT and CDR2 FNYEAQ (reference sequence). Trimming at V came to 5 bases and at J to 0 bases, leaving 6 bases not matched to a gene.

The chain carries TRBV20-1 and TRBJ2-5; 7 bases map to TRBD2. The CDR3 loop spans 15 amino acids. Germline CDR1 is DFQATT and CDR2 is SNEGSKA (reference sequence). V lost 3 bases, J lost 5 bases, and 12 bases stayed unmatched. CDR3 DNA sequence: TGCAGTGCTAGTAAGGGCGGGGGAGACGGGGAGACCCAGTACTTC. As protein: CSASKGGGDGETQYF.

The gene calls are TRBV19 and TRBJ1-1; D gene unclear. Germline values: CDR1 LNHDA, CDR2 SQIVND (reference sequence). Trimming shortened V by 4 bases and J by 3 bases, and 9 bases separated the two germline ends. This CDR3 spans 13 amino acids. The CDR3 here is CASSKYDYTEAFF. The CDR3 DNA sequence: TGTGCCAGTAGTAAGTATGACTACACTGAAGCTTTCTTT.

The DNA of the CDR3 is TGTGCCAGTAGTTCCGGACTACAGGCCAATCAGCCCCAGCATTTT. Translating gives CASSSGLQANQPQHF. V is TRBV19 and J is TRBJ1-5; weak D call: TRBD1 (5 bases). Trimming stripped 5 bases from V and 3 bases from J, with 14 bases between. The CDR3 totals 15 residues. CDR1 and CDR2 (germline): LNHDA, SQIVND (reference sequence).

This chain joins TRBV25-1 and TRBJ1-1; tentative D call: TRBD1 (5 bases). CDR3 length: 14 residues. The V gene lost 8 bases and the J gene lost 1 base, with 14 bases spanning the gap. CDR1 and CDR2 from the germline V gene are MGHDK and SYGVNS. The CDR3 reads CASSYYDRNTEAFF. The CDR3 coding sequence is TGTGCCAGCTCTTATTACGACAGGAACACTGAAGCTTTCTTT.

The chain is built from TRBV11-2 and TRBJ1-1; D is possibly TRBD1 (5 bases). Per the germline V gene, CDR1 is SGHAT and CDR2 is FQNNGV. The CDR3 runs to 15 residues. V gave up 1 base and J gave up 5 bases, with 14 bases separating them. CDR3 coding DNA: TGTGCCAGCAGCTTAGCGGGGTGGGGGAGGACTGAAGCTTTCTTT. Residues: CASSLAGWGRTEAFF.

This chain links TRBV5-1 with TRBJ1-1, with 9 bases that match TRBD1. This CDR3 spans 15 amino acids. CDR1 SGHRS and CDR2 YFSETQ come from the germline V gene. V dropped 4 bases and J dropped 7; count of bases not matched to a gene: 11. The CDR3 DNA reads TGCGCCAGCAGCCTACGACAGGGGGTGGGAATTGAAGCTTTCTTT. Translated, it gives CASSLRQGVGIEAFF.

J is TRBJ1-6 and V is TRBV5-4; 7 bases fit TRBD1. CDR3 length: 14 residues. From germline, CDR1 is SGHNT and CDR2 YYREEE (reference sequence). The trim removed 5 bases at V and 7 bases at J, leaving 6 bases unmatched. CDR3: CASRQGFQNSPLHF. DNA of the CDR3: TGTGCCAGCAGACAGGGGTTCCAGAATTCACCCCTCCACTTT.